Here is one TCR beta chain with its context. Its antigen has not been determined. Per-nucleotide qualities are absent, and no much larger clonotype sits a single base away. This sample was sequenced with an Illumina NovaSeq 6000. TCRalpha and TCRbeta cDNA libraries were built by 5'RACE with constant-segment primers, adding sample barcodes and unique molecular identifiers. RNA was extracted from every sample with Trizol reagent. Amplification of the libraries took two PCR steps, and the second step added a second sample barcode plus Illumina TruSeq adapters. Sequencing of libraries was performed on an Illumina NovaSeq with 2 x 150 bp paired-end reads. Per the authors' processing: With migec v1.2.7, reads were demultiplexed and then collapsed into UMI-guided consensus sequences. With mixcr v2.1.11, UMI consensuses were aligned to TRA and TRB V and J templates and assembled into clonotypes. Expanded or contracted clonotypes were those called significant by both edgeR and NoisET, with noise models trained on biological replicates. For edgeR calls, a false discovery rate-adjusted p below 0.01 and a log2 fold-change threshold of 1 were applied. As an exploratory analysis of dynamics, max-normalized trajectories of the 1000 most abundant clonotypes were examined with PCA combined with hierarchical clustering. Separately sequenced CD4+ and CD8+ repertoires were used to assign a CD4 or CD8 phenotype to each responding clone. TCRdb took the public reads, trimmed them with fastp at Q25, ran MiXCR for clone calling and kept in-frame beta chains. Rows merge per CDR3 protein into single entries with the most common DNA and genes. These V and J calls originate from TCRdb's pipeline instead of the authors' own analysis. The sample profile shows approximately 150,000 distinct CDR3 sequences; about an eighth of them were found once. The ten largest make up about 3.6% of the sample.

This sample is part of a study of T-cell memory formation after mild COVID-19 (dated by TCRdb to 2020 to 2022). Looking at the study overall: TCR sequence clusters from the two donors were largely donor specific. Longitudinal TCRalpha and TCRbeta repertoire sequencing tracked T-cell clones expanding and contracting after mild COVID-19 in a couple of donors. Two young, previously healthy adult volunteers made up the cohort, one male and one female.

The investigation overall reported the following: Clones contracting from day 15 to 85 had balanced CD4/CD8 phenotypes, while a second wave expanding from day 15 to 37 was biased towards CD4+. Some responding clones were found in pre-infection memory, which suggests that pre-existing cross-reactive memory T cells took part in the SARS-CoV-2 response. Contracting CD4+ clones were located mainly in the CM and EM memory subsets, whereas CD8+ clones were found to be enriched in EMRA. Only a couple of mild cases were covered by the study, and larger cohorts that include severe cases with pre-infection samples were considered necessary. Whether the second-wave clones peaking on day 37 were SARS-CoV-2 specific was not confirmed.

Ficoll-Paque density gradient centrifugation was the method used to isolate PBMCs. A distance of 17 bases separates the germline ends of V and J, which lose 7 bases and 2 bases respectively. The cysteine opens and the phenylalanine closes a CDR3 of 15 amino acids. The sequence is cut down to CDR3 DNA, 45 bases in frame from base 1. The germline V gene specifies SGHVS as CDR1 and FQNEAQ as CDR2. The sequence was collected from a man aged 18-30 years who had mild COVID-19 (a few samples of this study predate the infection). The sample titles of this study are shuffled in the database, so cell type and time point are left out; the donor was told from shared clones. Sequenced input: PBMCs or a T cell subset sorted from them (not recorded which). The receptor chain draws on TRBV7-8 and TRBJ2-5, with a weak D call of TRBD1 (6 bases match). The nucleotide sequence is TGTGCCAGCACCCAGGGGCAGGGCCCACAAGAGACCCAGTACTTC. Translation gives CASTQGQGPQETQYF.